These T cell receptor beta chains were read from a single sample in a study of CXCR3-negative and CXCR3-positive naive CD8 T cells. TCRdb reprocessed the 5' RACE reads and stores each CDR3 protein as one record, lacking DNA. This sample carries over 100,000 distinct CDR3 sequences, with less than 0.55% going to the ten biggest clones. The specimen was naive CXCR3- CD8+ T cells from blood. The receptors here all came from a human donor in good health. Some clones in this sample may be carry-over from other donors' samples. The CDR3 runs from the conserved cysteine through the conserved F or W.

>TRBJ2-7|TRBV21-1
CASSKAAEKGPTIYEQYF
>TRBJ2-5|TRBV12-5
CASGSPDGQGRETQYF
>TRBJ1-6|TRBV7-2
CASSLASLDRVSPLHF
>TRBJ2-7|TRBV4-1
CASSHNSKYEQYF
>TRBJ1-6|TRBV20-1
CSAREAAVNSPLHF
>TRBJ2-5|TRBV15
CATNRLRGPQETQYF
>TRBJ2-1|TRBV5-1
CASSPALSGNNYNEQFF
>TRBJ1-1|TRBV2
CASVRDREMNTEAFF
>TRBJ2-7|TRBV11-2
CASSSGTSGRSYYEQYF
>TRBJ1-2|TRBV6-6
CASSYEGTNYGYTF
>TRBJ2-1|TRBV4-3
CASSQEPHRGGPGEQFF
>TRBJ2-1|TRBV6-2/TRBV6-3
CASRQLTDNEQFF
>TRBJ2-7|TRBV7-8
CASSLPYDRGFSYEQYF
>TRBJ2-2|TRBV3-1
CASSQDASNTGELFF
>TRBJ2-3|TRBV5-6
CASSLEKKPSTDTQYF
>TRBJ2-1|TRBV7-9
CASSLEVGPLNEQFF
>TRBJ2-7|TRBV5-6
CASSLLGDYEQYF
>TRBJ2-7|TRBV7-9
CASSLGRGRSSYEQYF
>TRBJ2-5|TRBV20-1
CSARVSREETQYF
>TRBJ2-1|TRBV4-1
CASSPRGAGGPAGQFF
>TRBJ2-1|TRBV20-1
CSARGLGNEQFF
>TRBJ2-1|TRBV7-9
CASRPTRGNKQFF
>TRBJ1-6|TRBV7-9
CASREDRYSPLHF
>TRBJ2-7|TRBV25-1
CASSEYSTSGPYEQYF
>TRBJ2-5|TRBV7-2
CASSLGVRAQETQYF
>TRBJ2-7|TRBV5-1
CAGSLTSAYEQYF
>TRBJ2-1|TRBV15
CATSRRTALVSYNEQFF
>TRBJ2-1|TRBV7-9
CASSLVSGVYNEQFF
>TRBJ1-1|TRBV11-2
CASSLAGRVAEVFF
>TRBJ1-4|TRBV12-3/TRBV12-4
CASSFMGGTNEKLFF
>TRBJ2-4|TRBV18
CASSRQGWDIQYF
>TRBJ1-6|TRBV14
CASSRTGAASRVSPLHF
>TRBJ2-7|TRBV5-7
CASSWVTSSTYEQYF
>TRBJ1-5|TRBV13
CASGRGSGQPQHF
>TRBJ2-7|TRBV29-1
CSVEKGSSYEQYF
>TRBJ2-3|TRBV5-1
CASSLGINGDTQYF
>TRBJ2-7|TRBV2
CARGGSGGDPSYEQYF
>TRBJ1-1|TRBV29-1
CSVVGQGRTEAFF
>TRBJ2-5|TRBV5-1
CASSPGQGPETQYF
>TRBJ2-5|TRBV28
CASSFGTGVETQYF
>TRBJ2-7|TRBV7-2
CASSLYGTSGYDVYEQYF
>TRBJ2-7|TRBV29-1
CSAMTGWSYEQYF
>TRBJ1-1|TRBV7-9
CASSLGSTNTEAFF
>TRBJ2-1|TRBV7-2
CASSLPAGDNEQFF
>TRBJ1-5|TRBV10-3
CAISEGDRRYQPQHF
>TRBJ2-3|TRBV6-1
CANKPMRGVTDTQYF
>TRBJ2-3|TRBV5-4
CASSLAKDTQYF
>TRBJ2-7|TRBV29-1
CSVEHRGPNSYEQYF
>TRBJ2-7|TRBV5-1
CASSLATGTYEQYF
>TRBJ2-5|TRBV19
CASSWDRGQETQYF
>TRBJ2-1|TRBV7-9
CASSLPDDPPRTVNYNEQFF